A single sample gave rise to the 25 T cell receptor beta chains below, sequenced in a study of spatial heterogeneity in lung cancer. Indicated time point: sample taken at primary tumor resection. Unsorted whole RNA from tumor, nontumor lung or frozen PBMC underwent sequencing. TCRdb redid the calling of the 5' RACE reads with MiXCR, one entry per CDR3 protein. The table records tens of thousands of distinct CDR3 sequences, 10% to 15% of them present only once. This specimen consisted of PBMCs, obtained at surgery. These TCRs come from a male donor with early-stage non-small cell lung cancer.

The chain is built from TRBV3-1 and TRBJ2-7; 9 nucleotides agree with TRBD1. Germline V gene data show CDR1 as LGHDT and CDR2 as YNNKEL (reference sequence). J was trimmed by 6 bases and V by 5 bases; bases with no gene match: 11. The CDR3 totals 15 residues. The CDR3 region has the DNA TGTGCCAGCAGCTCTCCCGGGACAGGGTTGTTCGAGCAGTACTTC. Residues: CASSSPGTGLFEQYF.

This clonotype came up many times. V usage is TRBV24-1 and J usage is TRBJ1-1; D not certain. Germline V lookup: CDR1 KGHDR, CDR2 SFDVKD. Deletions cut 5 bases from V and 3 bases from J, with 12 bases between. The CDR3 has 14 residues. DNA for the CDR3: TGTGCCACCAGTGGCTCCGCCGGGGACACTGAAGCTTTCTTT. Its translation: CATSGSAGDTEAFF.

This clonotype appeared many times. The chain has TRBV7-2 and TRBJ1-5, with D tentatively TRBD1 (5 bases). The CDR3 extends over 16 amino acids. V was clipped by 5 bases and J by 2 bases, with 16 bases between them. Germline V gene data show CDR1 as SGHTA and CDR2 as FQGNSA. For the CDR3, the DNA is TGTGCCAGCAGCCCCAAGGTCCGGGGCGGCAATCAGCCCCAGCATTTT. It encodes CASSPKVRGGNQPQHF.

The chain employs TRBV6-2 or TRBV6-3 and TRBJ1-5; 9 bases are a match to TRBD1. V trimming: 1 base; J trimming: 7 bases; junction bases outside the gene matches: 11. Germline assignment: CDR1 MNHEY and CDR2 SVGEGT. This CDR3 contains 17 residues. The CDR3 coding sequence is TGTGCCAGCAGTTACTATTCCCGGACAGGGGTACGGCAGCCCCAGCATTTT. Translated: CASSYYSRTGVRQPQHF.

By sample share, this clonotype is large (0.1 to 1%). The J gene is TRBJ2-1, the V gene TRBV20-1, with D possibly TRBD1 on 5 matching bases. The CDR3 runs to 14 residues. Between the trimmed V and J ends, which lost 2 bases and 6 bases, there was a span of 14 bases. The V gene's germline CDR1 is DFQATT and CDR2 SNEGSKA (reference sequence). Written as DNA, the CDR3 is TGCAGTGCTAGACCTCCGGCCCAGGGCAATGAGCAGTTCTTC. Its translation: CSARPPAQGNEQFF.

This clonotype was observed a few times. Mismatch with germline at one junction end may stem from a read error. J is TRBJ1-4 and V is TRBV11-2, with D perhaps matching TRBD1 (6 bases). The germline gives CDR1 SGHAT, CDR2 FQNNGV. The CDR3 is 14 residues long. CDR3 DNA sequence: TGTGCCAGCAGCTCCGACAGGATAAATGATAAACTGTTTTTT. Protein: CASSSDRINDKLFF.

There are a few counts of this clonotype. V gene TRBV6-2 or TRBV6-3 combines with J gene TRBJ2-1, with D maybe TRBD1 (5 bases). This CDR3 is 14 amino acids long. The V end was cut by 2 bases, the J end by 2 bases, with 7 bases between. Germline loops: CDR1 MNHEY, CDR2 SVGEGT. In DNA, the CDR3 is TGTGCCAGCAGTTACGGGGCCACCTACAATGAGCAGTTCTTC. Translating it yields CASSYGATYNEQFF.

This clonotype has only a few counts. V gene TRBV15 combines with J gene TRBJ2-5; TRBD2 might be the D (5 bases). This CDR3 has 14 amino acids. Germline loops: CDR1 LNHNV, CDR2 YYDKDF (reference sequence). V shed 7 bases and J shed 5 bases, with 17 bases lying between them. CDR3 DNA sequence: TGTGCCACCATAGTAAACCTTTGGACTGAGACCCAGTACTTC. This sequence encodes CATIVNLWTETQYF.

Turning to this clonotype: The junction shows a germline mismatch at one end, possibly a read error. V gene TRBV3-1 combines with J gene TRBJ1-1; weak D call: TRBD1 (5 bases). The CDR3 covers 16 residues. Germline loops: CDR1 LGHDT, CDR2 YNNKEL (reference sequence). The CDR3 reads CASSKEGLGDFPEAFF. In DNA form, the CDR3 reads TGTGCCAGCAGCAAAGAAGGGTTGGGGGATTTCCCTGAAGCTTTCTTT.

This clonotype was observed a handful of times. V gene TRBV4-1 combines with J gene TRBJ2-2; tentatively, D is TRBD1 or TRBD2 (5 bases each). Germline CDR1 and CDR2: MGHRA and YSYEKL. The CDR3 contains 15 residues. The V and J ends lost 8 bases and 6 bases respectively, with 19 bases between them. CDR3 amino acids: CASRDTDSTSGELFF. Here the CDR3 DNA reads TGCGCCAGCCGGGATACCGACAGTACTTCCGGGGAGCTGTTTTTT.

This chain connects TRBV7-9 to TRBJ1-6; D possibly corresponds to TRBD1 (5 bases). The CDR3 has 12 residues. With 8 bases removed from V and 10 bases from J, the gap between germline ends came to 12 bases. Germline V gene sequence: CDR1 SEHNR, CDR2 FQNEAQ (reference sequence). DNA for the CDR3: TGTGCCAGCGGCAGGGAGGGATCACCCCTCCACTTT. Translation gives CASGREGSPLHF.

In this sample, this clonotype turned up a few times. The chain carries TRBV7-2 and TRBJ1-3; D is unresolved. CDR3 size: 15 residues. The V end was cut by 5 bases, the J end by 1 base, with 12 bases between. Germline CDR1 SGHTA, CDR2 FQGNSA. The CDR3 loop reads CASSRDPASGNTIYF. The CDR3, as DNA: TGTGCCAGCAGCCGTGATCCGGCGTCTGGAAACACCATATATTTT.

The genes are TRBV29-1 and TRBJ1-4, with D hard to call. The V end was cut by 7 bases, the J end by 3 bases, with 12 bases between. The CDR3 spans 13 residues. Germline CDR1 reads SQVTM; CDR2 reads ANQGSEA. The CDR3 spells CSAKTDPNEKLFF. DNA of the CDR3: TGCAGCGCCAAGACGGATCCTAATGAAAAACTGTTTTTT.

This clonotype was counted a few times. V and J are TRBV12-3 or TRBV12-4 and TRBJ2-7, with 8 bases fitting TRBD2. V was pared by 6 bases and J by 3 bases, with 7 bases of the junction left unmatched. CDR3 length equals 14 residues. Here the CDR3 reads CASSFSGANYEQYF. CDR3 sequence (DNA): TGTGCCAGCAGCTTTAGCGGGGCGAACTACGAGCAGTACTTC.

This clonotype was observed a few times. CDR3 nucleotides: TGTGCCAGTACACCAGGGGGATATCAGCCCCAGCATTTT. Its translation is CASTPGGYQPQHF. The chain has TRBV19 and TRBJ1-5; TRBD1 agrees at 7 bases. Germline V CDR1 and CDR2: LNHDA, SQIVND (reference sequence). CDR3 size: 13 residues. V trimming: 7 bases; J trimming: 5 bases; junction bases outside the gene matches: 5. Full variable domain (remainder filled in from reference TRBV19 and TRBJ1-5): DGGITQSPKYLFRKEGQNVTLSCEQNLNHDAMYWYRQDPGQGLRLIYYSQIVNDFQKGDIAEGYSVSREKKESFPLTVTSAQKNPTAFYLCASTPGGYQPQHFGDGTRLSIL.

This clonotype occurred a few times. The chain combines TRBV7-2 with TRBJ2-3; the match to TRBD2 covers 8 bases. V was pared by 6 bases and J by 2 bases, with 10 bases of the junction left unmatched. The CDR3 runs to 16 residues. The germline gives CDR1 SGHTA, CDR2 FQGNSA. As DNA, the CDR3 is TGTGCCAGCAGTTCATCTGCGGGGGGAGACACAGATACGCAGTATTTT. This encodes CASSSSAGGDTDTQYF.

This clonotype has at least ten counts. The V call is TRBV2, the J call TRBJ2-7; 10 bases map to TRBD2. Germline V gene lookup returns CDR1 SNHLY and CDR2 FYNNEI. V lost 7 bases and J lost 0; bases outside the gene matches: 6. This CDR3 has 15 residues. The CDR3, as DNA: TGTGCCAGCATGGGGCTAGCGGGAGTCTCCTACGAGCAGTACTTC. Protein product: CASMGLAGVSYEQYF.

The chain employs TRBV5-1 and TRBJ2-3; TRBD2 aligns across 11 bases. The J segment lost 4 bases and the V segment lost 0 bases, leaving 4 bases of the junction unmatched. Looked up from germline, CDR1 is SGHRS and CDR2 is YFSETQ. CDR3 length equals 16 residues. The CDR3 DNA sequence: TGCGCCAGCAGCTTGGGACTAGCGGGATTTGCAGATACGCAGTATTTT. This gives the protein CASSLGLAGFADTQYF.

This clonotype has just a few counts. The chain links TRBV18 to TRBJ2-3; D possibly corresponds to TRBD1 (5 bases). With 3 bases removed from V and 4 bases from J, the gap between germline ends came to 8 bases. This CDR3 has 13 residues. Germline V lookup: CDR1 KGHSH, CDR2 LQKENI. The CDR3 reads CASSPTVADTQYF. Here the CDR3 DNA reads TGTGCCAGCTCACCGACAGTGGCAGATACGCAGTATTTT.

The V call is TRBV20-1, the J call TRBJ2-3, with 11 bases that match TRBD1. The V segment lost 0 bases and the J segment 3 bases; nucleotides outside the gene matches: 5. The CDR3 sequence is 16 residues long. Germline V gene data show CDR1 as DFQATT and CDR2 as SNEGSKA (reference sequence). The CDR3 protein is CSARDLRDRGTDTQYF. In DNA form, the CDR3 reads TGCAGTGCTAGAGATCTCCGGGACAGGGGGACAGATACGCAGTATTTT.

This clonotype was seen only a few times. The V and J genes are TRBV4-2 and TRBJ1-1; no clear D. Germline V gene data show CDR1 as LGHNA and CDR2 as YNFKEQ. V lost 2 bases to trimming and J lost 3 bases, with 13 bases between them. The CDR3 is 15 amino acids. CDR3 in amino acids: CASSQIRAGYTEAFF. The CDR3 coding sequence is TGTGCCAGCAGCCAAATTAGGGCGGGATACACTGAAGCTTTCTTT.

CDR3 sequence: CASSDTPPGVPSEQYF. The CDR3, as DNA: TGCGCCAGCAGCGACACCCCTCCGGGAGTGCCGAGCGAGCAGTACTTC. This chain uses TRBV5-1 with TRBJ2-7; D possibly corresponds to TRBD2 (6 bases). The CDR3 spans 16 residues. CDR1 and CDR2 (germline): SGHRS, YFSETQ. The V end lost 4 bases, the J end lost 6 bases, and 23 bases lay between the germline ends.

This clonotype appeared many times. The CDR3 loop reads CASSPRGGSSYEQYF. CDR3 nucleotides: TGTGCCAGCAGTCCTAGGGGAGGGAGCTCCTACGAGCAGTACTTC. The genes are TRBV12-3 or TRBV12-4 and TRBJ2-7, with TRBD2 matching 7 bases. The V and J ends lost 5 bases and 0 bases, in that order; junction bases with no gene match: 7. The CDR3 totals 15 residues.

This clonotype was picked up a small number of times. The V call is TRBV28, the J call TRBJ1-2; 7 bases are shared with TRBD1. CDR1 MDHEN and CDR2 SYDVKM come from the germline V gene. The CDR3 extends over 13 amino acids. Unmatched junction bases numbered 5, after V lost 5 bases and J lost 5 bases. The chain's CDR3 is CASSKGARYGYTF. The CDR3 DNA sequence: TGTGCCAGCAGTAAGGGGGCGCGTTATGGCTACACCTTC.

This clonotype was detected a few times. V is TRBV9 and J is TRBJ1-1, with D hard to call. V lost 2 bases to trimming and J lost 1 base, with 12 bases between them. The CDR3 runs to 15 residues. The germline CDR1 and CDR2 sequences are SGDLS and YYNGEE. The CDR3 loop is CASSVDLGGNTEAFF. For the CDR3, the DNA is TGTGCCAGCAGCGTTGATTTAGGAGGGAACACTGAAGCTTTCTTT.